This entry is about one T cell receptor (beta chain). This sample stems from a study of blood T cell repertoires in COVID-19. Study-level information: Samples representing acute and convalescent COVID-19 were sourced from the United States, Italy and Spain. PBMCs, B-cell-depleted T cells, or T cells were the source of the cDNA or gDNA that made up the material.

Patients in Seattle were enrolled during active infection, then followed longitudinally. Authors' methods: Estimated nucleated cell counts came from reference gene primer amplification. Some clones are missing from TCRdb's copy, which holds only in-frame ones; the method was immunoSEQ multiplex PCR. The D gene and trimming were derived from the DNA, and the V and J assignments and clone size from that table. In the table there are around 190,000 clones, about 88% of which are singletons. The sequenced sample was peripheral blood. The clonotype was recovered from a man in his fifties or sixties with COVID-19, enrolled during active disease.

The CDR3 coding sequence is TGCGCCAGCAGCTGGACTAGCGGGAGTGGAGAGACCCAGTACTTC. Translation gives CASSWTSGSGETQYF. V usage is TRBV4-1 and J usage is TRBJ2-5; the match to TRBD2 covers 13 bases. The V gene end was trimmed by 5 bases and the J gene end by 4 bases; junction bases not matched to a gene: 4. CDR1 and CDR2 (germline): MGHRA, YSYEKL. The CDR3 consists of 15 residues.